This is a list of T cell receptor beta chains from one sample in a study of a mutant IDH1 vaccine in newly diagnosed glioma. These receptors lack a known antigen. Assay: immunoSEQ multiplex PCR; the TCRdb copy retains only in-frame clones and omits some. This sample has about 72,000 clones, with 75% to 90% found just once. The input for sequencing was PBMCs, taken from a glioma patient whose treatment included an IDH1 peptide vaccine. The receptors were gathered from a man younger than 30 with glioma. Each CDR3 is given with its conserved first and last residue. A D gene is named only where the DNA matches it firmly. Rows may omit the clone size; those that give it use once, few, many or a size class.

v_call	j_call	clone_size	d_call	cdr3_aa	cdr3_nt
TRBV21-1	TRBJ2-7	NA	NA	CASSKVLTGRSYEQYF	TGTGCCAGCAGCAAAGTTCTGACAGGGAGGTCATACGAGCAGTACTTC
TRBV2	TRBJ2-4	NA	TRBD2	CASSEGGLAQNIQYF	TGTGCCAGCAGTGAAGGGGGACTAGCACAAAACATTCAGTACTTC
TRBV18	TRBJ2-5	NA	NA	CASSQQGAETQYF	TGTGCCAGCTCTCAACAGGGAGCTGAGACCCAGTACTTC
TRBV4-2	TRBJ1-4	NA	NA	CASSQGQVRALGEKLFF	TGTGCCAGCAGCCAAGGTCAGGTCAGGGCCTTGGGGGAAAAACTGTTTTTT
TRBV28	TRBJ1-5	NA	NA	CASSLLVSANQPQHF	TGTGCCAGCAGTTTACTGGTTTCGGCGAATCAGCCCCAGCATTTT
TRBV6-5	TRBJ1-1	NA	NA	CASGPSPGENTEAFF	TGTGCCAGCGGCCCTTCACCGGGGGAGAACACTGAAGCTTTCTTT
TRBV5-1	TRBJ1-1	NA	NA	CASSWDSGMNTEAFF	TGCGCCAGCAGCTGGGACTCGGGGATGAACACTGAAGCTTTCTTT
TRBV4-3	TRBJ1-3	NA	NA	CASSQTLAGTGNTIYF	TGCGCCAGCAGCCAAACATTGGCGGGTACTGGAAACACCATATATTTT
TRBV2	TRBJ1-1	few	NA	CASSPAEAFF	TGTGCCAGCAGTCCGGCTGAAGCTTTCTTT
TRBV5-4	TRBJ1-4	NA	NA	CASSRTGSNHEKLFF	TGTGCCAGCAGCCGTACCGGGTCCAACCATGAAAAACTGTTTTTT
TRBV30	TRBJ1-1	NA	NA	CAWTGLFAEAFF	TGTGCCTGGACAGGGCTATTTGCTGAAGCTTTCTTT
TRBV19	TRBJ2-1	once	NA	CASSRSWGRFTYNEQFF	TGTGCCAGTAGTAGGAGTTGGGGGAGGTTTACCTACAATGAGCAGTTCTTC
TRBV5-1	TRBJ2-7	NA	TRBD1	CASSLDRVWEQYF	TGCGCCAGCAGCCTGGACAGGGTCTGGGAGCAGTACTTC
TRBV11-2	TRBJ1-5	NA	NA	CASSLWGGANQPQHF	TGTGCCAGCAGCTTATGGGGGGGGGCTAATCAGCCCCAGCATTTT
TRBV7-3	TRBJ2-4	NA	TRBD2	CASSLRAGGKNIQYF	TGTGCCAGCAGCTTAAGAGCGGGGGGAAAAAACATTCAGTACTTC
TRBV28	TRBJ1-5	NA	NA	CASTPSGAYNQPQHF	TGTGCCAGCACCCCTTCCGGGGCCTACAATCAGCCCCAGCATTTT
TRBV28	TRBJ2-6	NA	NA	CASSGPGGANVLTF	TGTGCCAGCAGTGGGCCGGGGGGGGCCAACGTCCTGACTTTC
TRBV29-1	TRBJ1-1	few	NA	CSVQRVGEAFF	TGCAGCGTCCAAAGGGTGGGTGAAGCTTTCTTT
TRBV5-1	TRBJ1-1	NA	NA	CASSSETINTEAFF	TGCGCCAGCAGCTCTGAGACAATTAACACTGAAGCTTTCTTT
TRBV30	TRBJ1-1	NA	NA	CAWSVTGVAGAEAFF	TGTGCCTGGAGTGTAACGGGGGTTGCCGGGGCTGAAGCTTTCTTT
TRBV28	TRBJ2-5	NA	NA	CASSPADRIGVETQYF	TGTGCCAGCAGTCCCGCCGACCGAATTGGCGTGGAGACCCAGTACTTC
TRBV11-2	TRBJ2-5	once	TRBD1	CASRAPGTGGETQYF	TGTGCCAGCAGGGCTCCGGGGACAGGTGGTGAGACCCAGTACTTC
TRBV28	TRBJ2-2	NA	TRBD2	CASSSSGGRTGELFF	TGTGCCAGCAGTTCGAGCGGGGGAAGGACCGGGGAGCTGTTTTTT
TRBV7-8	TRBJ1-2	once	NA	CASSPHMEPEGLGYTF	TGTGCCAGCAGCCCCCATATGGAGCCCGAGGGCCTTGGCTACACCTTC
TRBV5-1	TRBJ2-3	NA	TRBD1	CASSLQGASTDTQYF	TGCGCCAGCAGCTTACAGGGGGCATCTACAGATACGCAGTATTTT
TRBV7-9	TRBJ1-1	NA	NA	CATRGQTEAFF	TGTGCCACAAGGGGTCAAACTGAAGCTTTCTTT
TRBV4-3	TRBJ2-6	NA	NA	CASSRFAASGANVLTF	TGCGCCAGCAGCCGGTTCGCAGCGTCTGGGGCCAACGTCCTGACTTTC
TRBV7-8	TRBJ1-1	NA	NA	CASSPGPYTEAFF	TGTGCCAGCAGCCCCGGACCGTACACTGAAGCTTTCTTT
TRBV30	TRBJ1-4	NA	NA	CAWSPFPSATNEKLFF	TGTGCCTGGAGCCCCTTTCCGAGTGCAACTAATGAAAAACTGTTTTTT
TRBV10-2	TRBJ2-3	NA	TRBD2	CASSAPASGITDTQYF	TGCGCCAGCAGTGCCCCGGCTAGCGGGATCACAGATACGCAGTATTTT
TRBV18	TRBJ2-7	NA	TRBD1	CASSPIGGAGTAIYEQYF	TGTGCCAGCTCACCCATAGGGGGTGCCGGGACAGCGATTTACGAGCAGTACTTC
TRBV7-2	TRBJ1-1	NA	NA	CASSSLGYTEAFF	TGTGCCAGCAGCTCCCTTGGGTACACTGAAGCTTTCTTT
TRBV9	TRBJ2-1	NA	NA	CASSQGFLTYNEQFF	TGTGCCAGCAGCCAAGGGTTCTTAACCTACAATGAGCAGTTCTTC
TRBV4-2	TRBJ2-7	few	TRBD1	CASSGDSQVYEQYF	TGTGCCAGCAGCGGGGACAGCCAAGTCTACGAGCAGTACTTC
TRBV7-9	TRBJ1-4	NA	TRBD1	CASSWGQPATNEKLFF	TGTGCCAGCAGCTGGGGACAGCCTGCAACTAATGAAAAACTGTTTTTT
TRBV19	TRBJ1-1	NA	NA	CASKLQDTLNTEAFF	TGTGCCAGTAAGTTACAAGATACACTTAACACTGAAGCTTTCTTT
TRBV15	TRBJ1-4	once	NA	CATSRDVRVRPTNEKLFF	TGTGCCACCAGCAGAGATGTAAGGGTTCGGCCAACTAATGAAAAACTGTTTTTT
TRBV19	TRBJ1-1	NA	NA	CASRPGADVGEAFF	TGTGCCAGTAGACCGGGGGCAGATGTCGGTGAAGCTTTCTTT
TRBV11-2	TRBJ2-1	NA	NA	CASSFARGQFF	TGTGCCAGCAGCTTCGCCCGGGGGCAGTTCTTC
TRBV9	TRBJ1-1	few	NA	CASSPGHLNTEAFF	TGTGCCAGCAGCCCAGGACACCTGAACACTGAAGCTTTCTTT
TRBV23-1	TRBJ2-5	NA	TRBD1	CASRPGQGRETQYF	TGCGCCAGCAGACCGGGACAGGGGCGAGAGACCCAGTACTTC
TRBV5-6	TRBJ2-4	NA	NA	CASSLGGVYIQYF	TGTGCCAGCAGCCTGGGCGGGGTGTACATTCAGTACTTC
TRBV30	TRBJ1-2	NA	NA	CAWRPFGAYYGYTF	TGTGCCTGGAGACCGTTTGGGGCCTACTATGGCTACACCTTC
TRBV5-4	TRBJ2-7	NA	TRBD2	CASSPPGTSGPSYEQYF	TGTGCCAGCAGCCCCCCCGGCACTAGCGGGCCTTCCTACGAGCAGTACTTC
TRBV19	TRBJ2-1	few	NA	CASSILGDLYNEQFF	TGTGCCAGTAGTATCCTAGGGGACCTATACAATGAGCAGTTCTTC
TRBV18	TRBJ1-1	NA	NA	CASSPQGRNTEAFF	TGTGCCAGCTCACCACAGGGGCGGAACACTGAAGCTTTCTTT
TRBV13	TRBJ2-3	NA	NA	CASRFGGRPTDTQYF	TGTGCCAGCAGGTTCGGGGGGCGACCCACAGATACGCAGTATTTT
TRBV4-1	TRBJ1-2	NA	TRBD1	CASSQDRGGGYTF	TGCGCCAGCAGCCAAGACAGGGGGGGCGGCTACACCTTC
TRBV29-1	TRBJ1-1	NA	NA	CSVERGAGNTEAFF	TGCAGCGTTGAGAGGGGGGCTGGGAACACTGAAGCTTTCTTT
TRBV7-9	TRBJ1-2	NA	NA	CASSLAIGVNYGYTF	TGTGCCAGCAGCTTAGCGATCGGGGTCAACTATGGCTACACCTTC
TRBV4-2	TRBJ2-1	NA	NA	CASSQGGAWDNEQFF	TGTGCCAGCAGCCAAGGGGGGGCCTGGGACAATGAGCAGTTCTTC
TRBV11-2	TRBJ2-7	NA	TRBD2	CASRLLAELSYEQYF	TGTGCCAGCAGGTTACTAGCGGAGCTTTCCTACGAGCAGTACTTC
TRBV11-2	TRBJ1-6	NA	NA	CASSPAYNSPLHF	TGTGCCAGCAGCCCGGCCTATAATTCACCCCTCCACTTT